Below, 13 T cell receptor beta chains from the same sample are listed, as sequenced in a study of brain T cells in children with intractable seizures. Measured with immunoSEQ multiplex PCR; TCRdb has only the in-frame clones, and not every one. The profile shows about 340,000 clones, over 90% of them singletons. Time point defined: blood from clinic visit 5 months post-surgery; TSC patient then seizure free. The input for sequencing was peripheral blood, taken less than 6 months after surgery. These TCRs come from a boy under two years old with tuberous sclerosis and intractable seizures.

Written as DNA, the CDR3 is TGTGCCAGCAGCCAATTGAACAGGGTGAGGGAGACCCAGTACTTC. Translating gives CASSQLNRVRETQYF. This chain joins TRBV3-1 (or the pseudogene TRBV3-2) and TRBJ2-5; D possibly corresponds to TRBD1 (6 bases). The germline V gene has CDR1 LGHDT and CDR2 YNNKEL (reference sequence). The V end was cut by 2 bases, the J end by 5 bases, with 15 bases between. This CDR3 spans 15 amino acids.

This sequence joins TRBV5-5 and TRBJ2-1; a weak D match, TRBD2 (5 bases). The V end lost 0 bases, the J end lost 10 bases, and 17 bases lay between the germline ends. CDR3 length: 15 amino acids. Germline V gene data show CDR1 as SGHKS and CDR2 as YYEKEE (reference sequence). The CDR3 loop is CASSLDWTPKGEQFF. CDR3 coding DNA: TGTGCCAGCAGCTTGGATTGGACTCCTAAAGGAGAGCAGTTCTTC.

The J gene is TRBJ2-3, the V gene TRBV7-6, with D uncertain. The V end was cut by 5 bases, the J end by 0 bases, with 12 bases between. From germline, CDR1 is SGHVS and CDR2 FNYEAQ. The CDR3 sequence is 15 residues long. This CDR3 reads CASSARPLSTDTQYF. The CDR3, as DNA: TGTGCCAGCAGCGCTCGGCCCCTAAGCACAGATACGCAGTATTTT.

The V and J genes are TRBV3-1 (or the pseudogene TRBV3-2) and TRBJ2-5; TRBD2 matches 8 bases. The CDR3 is made up of 12 amino acids. The junction had 2 bases not matched to a gene; V was cut back by 6 bases and J by 5 bases. Germline CDR1 and CDR2: LGHDT and YNNKEL (reference sequence). The CDR3 sequence: CASSRLAETQYF. CDR3 nucleotide sequence: TGTGCCAGCAGTCGACTAGCGGAGACCCAGTACTTC.

Written as DNA, the CDR3 is TGTGCCTGGGCTCCGGGACAGCCCCACGAGCAGTACTTC. Translating it yields CAWAPGQPHEQYF. V and J are TRBV30 and TRBJ2-7; 7 bases match TRBD1. This CDR3 is 13 amino acids long. The ends lost 5 bases at V and 5 bases at J; junction bases unmatched: 9. From germline, CDR1 is GTSNPN and CDR2 SVGIG (reference sequence).

The chain has TRBV5-1 and TRBJ1-6, with a possible D match to TRBD1 (6 bases). This CDR3 region has 15 residues. Trimming left V 5 bases short and J 6 bases short, with 15 bases between. Germline CDR1 and CDR2: SGHRS and YFSETQ. CDR3 protein: CASRPTGARNSPLHF. In DNA, the CDR3 is TGCGCCAGCAGGCCTACGGGGGCGCGTAATTCACCCCTCCACTTT.

CDR3 residues: CASSLGLVNEQFF. Here the CDR3 DNA reads TGTGCCAGCAGCTTAGGACTGGTCAATGAGCAGTTCTTC. The V call is TRBV11-2, the J call TRBJ2-1; unclear D gene. The CDR3 is 13 residues long. Germline V gene lookup returns CDR1 SGHAT and CDR2 FQNNGV. The V end lost 1 base, the J end lost 6 bases, and 7 bases lay between the germline ends. The full variable domain, in which reference TRBV11-2 and TRBJ2-1 provide the parts outside the CDR3, is EAGVAQSPRYKIIEKRQSVAFWCNPISGHATLYWYQQILGQGPKLLIQFQNNGVVDDSQLPKDRFSAERLKGVDSTLKIQPAKLEDSAVYLCASSLGLVNEQFFGPGTRLTVL.

The rearrangement joins TRBV19 to TRBJ1-2; no clear D gene. Trimming took off 3 bases at V and 8 bases at J, with 13 bases between the two ends. CDR3 size: 13 residues. Germline V gene lookup returns CDR1 LNHDA and CDR2 SQIVND (reference sequence). The chain's CDR3 is CASSISVSGGYTF. DNA for the CDR3: TGTGCCAGTAGTATCTCGGTCTCGGGGGGCTACACCTTC.

V usage is TRBV7-9 and J usage is TRBJ1-4; 10 bases fit TRBD1. The CDR3 totals 16 residues. The V segment lost 5 bases and the J segment 8 bases; nucleotides outside the gene matches: 11. CDR1 SEHNR and CDR2 FQNEAQ come from the germline V gene (reference sequence). DNA of the CDR3: TGTGCCAGCAGCGCAGCAGGGACAGGGGATCGGGAAAAACTGTTTTTT. Amino acids: CASSAAGTGDREKLFF.

V gene TRBV25-1 combines with J gene TRBJ1-1, with TRBD1 matching 7 bases. CDR3 length: 15 amino acids. With 5 bases clipped from V and 5 bases from J, the junction kept 11 bases outside the gene matches. Germline lookup yields CDR1 MGHDK and CDR2 SYGVNS. DNA for the CDR3: TGTGCCAGCAGTTATTGGACAGGAACAAGGACTGAAGCTTTCTTT. It codes for CASSYWTGTRTEAFF.

The genes are TRBV5-5 and TRBJ2-2, with D perhaps matching TRBD2 (7 bases). Germline CDR1 reads SGHKS; CDR2 reads YYEKEE (reference sequence). The V gene lost 4 bases and the J gene lost 4 bases, with 17 bases spanning the gap. This CDR3 is 16 amino acids long. CDR3 sequence reads: CASSVRPGGPTGELFF. The CDR3 DNA sequence: TGTGCCAGCAGCGTCCGGCCGGGGGGCCCCACCGGGGAGCTGTTTTTT.

The chain uses TRBV3-1 (or the pseudogene TRBV3-2) and TRBJ2-1, with 7 bases matching TRBD2. There are 16 residues in the CDR3. V lost 1 base, J lost 9 bases, and 12 bases stayed unmatched. Germline lookup yields CDR1 LGHDT and CDR2 YNNKEL (reference sequence). CDR3 loop: CASSQGRLALAGEQFF. The DNA for the CDR3 is TGTGCCAGCAGCCAAGGCCGACTAGCCCTTGCAGGTGAGCAGTTCTTC.

V usage is TRBV21-1 and J usage is TRBJ2-7; whether TRBD2, the table's D call, matches the DNA was not checked. TRBV21-1 is designated a pseudogene. The CDR3 length is 15 residues. The CDR3 loop is CASSKALAGVHEQYF. In nucleotides, the CDR3 is TGTGCCAGCAGCAAAGCTCTAGCGGGAGTACACGAGCAGTACTTC.